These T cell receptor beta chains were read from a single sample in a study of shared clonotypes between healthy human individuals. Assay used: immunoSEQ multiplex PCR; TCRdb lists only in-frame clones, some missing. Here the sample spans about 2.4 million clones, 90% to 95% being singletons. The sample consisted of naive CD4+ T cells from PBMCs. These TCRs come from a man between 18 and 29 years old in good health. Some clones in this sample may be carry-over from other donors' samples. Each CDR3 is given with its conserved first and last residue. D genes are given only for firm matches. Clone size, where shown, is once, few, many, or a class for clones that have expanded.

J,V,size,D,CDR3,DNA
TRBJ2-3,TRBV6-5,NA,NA,CAVRGWGLTDTQYF,TGTGCCGTGAGGGGGTGGGGGCTCACAGATACGCAGTATTTT
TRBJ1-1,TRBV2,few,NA,CASSPRGRNTEAFF,TGTGCCAGCAGTCCGAGGGGGAGAAACACTGAAGCTTTCTTT
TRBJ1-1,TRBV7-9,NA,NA,CASSYSYSEAFF,TGTGCCAGCAGCTATAGCTACTCTGAAGCTTTCTTT
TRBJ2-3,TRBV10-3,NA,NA,CAISERGREKGVGTDTQYF,TGTGCCATCAGTGAGAGGGGGCGGGAGAAGGGTGTCGGCACAGATACGCAGTATTTT
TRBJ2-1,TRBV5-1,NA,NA,CASSPRRPSSYNEQFF,TGCGCCAGCAGCCCCCGAAGACCAAGCTCCTACAATGAGCAGTTCTTC
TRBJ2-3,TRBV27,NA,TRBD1,CASSPSTNGQGGADTQYF,TGTGCCAGCAGTCCATCCACCAACGGACAGGGGGGTGCAGATACGCAGTATTTT
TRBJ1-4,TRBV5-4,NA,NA,CASSLGQGREKLFF,TGTGCCAGCAGCTTGGGGCAGGGAAGAGAAAAACTGTTTTTT
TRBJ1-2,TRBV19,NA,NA,CASSIGVTDNYGYTF,TGTGCCAGTAGTATAGGAGTGACGGATAACTATGGCTACACCTTC
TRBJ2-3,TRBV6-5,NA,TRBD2,CASSLAGFIGDTQYF,TGTGCCAGTAGCTTAGCGGGTTTTATTGGAGATACGCAGTATTTT
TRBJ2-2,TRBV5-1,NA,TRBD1,CASSFRTGTTGELFF,TGCGCCAGCAGCTTCCGGACAGGGACCACCGGGGAGCTGTTTTTT
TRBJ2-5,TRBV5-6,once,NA,CASSRVGARTRAETQYF,TGTGCCAGCAGCCGGGTGGGGGCCCGGACCAGGGCGGAGACCCAGTACTTC
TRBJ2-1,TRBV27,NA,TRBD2,CASSRGTSGTYNEQFF,TGTGCCAGCAGCCGAGGGACTAGCGGCACCTACAATGAGCAGTTCTTC
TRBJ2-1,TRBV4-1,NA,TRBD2,CASSSRGGGLAGVNSDEQFF,TGCGCCAGCAGCTCTAGGGGGGGAGGTCTAGCGGGAGTCAACAGCGATGAGCAGTTCTTC
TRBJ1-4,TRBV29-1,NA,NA,CSGLQENEKLFF,TGCAGCGGGTTACAGGAAAATGAAAAACTGTTTTTT
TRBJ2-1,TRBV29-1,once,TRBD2,CSVERRLADNEQFF,TGCAGCGTTGAGCGTAGACTAGCGGACAATGAGCAGTTCTTC
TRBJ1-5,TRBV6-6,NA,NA,CASSPNSNQPQHF,TGTGCCAGCAGTCCGAATAGCAATCAGCCCCAGCATTTT
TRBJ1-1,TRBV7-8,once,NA,CASNPILRNTEAFF,TGTGCCAGCAACCCGATCCTCCGGAACACTGAAGCTTTCTTT
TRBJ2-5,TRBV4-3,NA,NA,CASSQEWLMETQYF,TGCGCCAGCAGCCAAGAGTGGTTGATGGAGACCCAGTACTTC
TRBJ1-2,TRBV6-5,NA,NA,CASYMMGDYGYTF,TGTGCCAGCTACATGATGGGGGACTATGGCTACACCTTC
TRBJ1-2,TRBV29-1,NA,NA,CSVAGWVDHSYTF,TGCAGCGTTGCTGGTTGGGTGGACCATTCGTACACCTTC
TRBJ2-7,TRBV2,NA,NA,CASNRETYEQYF,TGTGCCAGCAATAGGGAAACCTACGAGCAGTACTTC
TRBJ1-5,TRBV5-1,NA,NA,CASSLGGPGNQPQHF,TGCGCCAGCAGCTTGGGGGGTCCTGGCAATCAGCCCCAGCATTTT
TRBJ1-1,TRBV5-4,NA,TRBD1,CASSWGQGDVEAFF,TGTGCCAGCAGCTGGGGACAGGGGGACGTTGAGGCTTTCTTT
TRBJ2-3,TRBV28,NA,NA,CASSLVSDTQYF,TGTGCCAGCAGTTTAGTAAGCGATACGCAGTATTTT
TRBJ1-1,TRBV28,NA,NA,CASSLAAMNTEAFF,TGTGCCAGCAGTTTAGCAGCGATGAACACTGAAGCTTTCTTT
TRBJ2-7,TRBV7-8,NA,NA,CASSLPDWAYEQYF,TGTGCCAGCAGCTTACCTGACTGGGCCTACGAGCAGTACTTC
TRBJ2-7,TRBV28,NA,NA,CASSSARRDVPEQYF,TGTGCCAGCAGTTCAGCCCGGAGGGATGTACCCGAGCAGTACTTC
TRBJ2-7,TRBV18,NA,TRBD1,CASSLTRDSPGEQYF,TGTGCCAGCTCACTCACACGGGACAGCCCGGGCGAGCAGTACTTC
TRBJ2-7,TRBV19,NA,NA,CASSRRGDEDYEQYF,TGTGCCAGTAGTAGGCGAGGGGACGAGGACTACGAGCAGTACTTC
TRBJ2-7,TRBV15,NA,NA,CATSKTRDSGYEQYF,TGTGCCACCAGCAAAACCCGGGACTCTGGCTACGAGCAGTACTTC
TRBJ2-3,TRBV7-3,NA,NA,CASSSTGPTDTQYF,TGTGCCAGCAGCTCGACTGGCCCCACAGATACGCAGTATTTT
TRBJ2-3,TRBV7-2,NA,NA,CASSLGISWDTQYF,TGTGCCAGCAGCTTAGGAATTAGCTGGGATACGCAGTATTTT
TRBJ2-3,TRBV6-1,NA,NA,CANTDQTNTQYF,TGTGCCAACACGGACCAGACGAATACGCAGTATTTT
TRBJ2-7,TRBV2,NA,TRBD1,CASSERDRVKEQYF,TGTGCCAGCAGTGAGCGGGACAGGGTGAAAGAGCAGTACTTC
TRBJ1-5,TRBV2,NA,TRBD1,CASKRTGGSQPQHF,TGTGCCAGCAAGCGGACAGGGGGCTCTCAGCCCCAGCATTTT
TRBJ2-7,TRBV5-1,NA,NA,CASSLDGGPEQYF,TGCGCCAGCAGCTTGGACGGAGGACCTGAGCAGTACTTC
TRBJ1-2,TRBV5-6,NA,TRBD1,CASSLQGQPFYGYTF,TGTGCCAGCAGCTTGCAGGGACAGCCTTTCTATGGCTACACCTTC
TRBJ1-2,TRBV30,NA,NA,CAWSWAGNYGYTF,TGTGCCTGGAGTTGGGCAGGGAACTATGGCTACACCTTC
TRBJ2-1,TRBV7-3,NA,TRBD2,CASSVGGLAGVYEQFF,TGTGCCAGCAGCGTAGGGGGACTAGCGGGAGTGTATGAGCAGTTCTTC
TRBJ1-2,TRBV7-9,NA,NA,CASSLADYGYTF,TGTGCCAGCAGCTTAGCCGACTATGGCTACACCTTC
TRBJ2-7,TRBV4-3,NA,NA,CASSQDRTSSYEQYF,TGCGCCAGCAGCCAAGACCGGACTTCCTCCTACGAGCAGTACTTC
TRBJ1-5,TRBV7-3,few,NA,CASSLDRNQPQHF,TGTGCCAGCAGCTTAGACAGGAATCAGCCCCAGCATTTT
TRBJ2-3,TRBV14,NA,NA,CASSQDLVTDTQYF,TGTGCCAGCAGCCAAGATTTGGTCACAGATACGCAGTATTTT
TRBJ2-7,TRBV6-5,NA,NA,CASSYSIISYEQYF,TGTGCCAGCAGTTACTCGATAATCTCCTACGAGCAGTACTTC
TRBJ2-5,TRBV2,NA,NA,CASSEAWGRQETQYF,TGTGCCAGCAGTGAAGCGTGGGGACGTCAAGAGACCCAGTACTTC